This entry features one T cell receptor beta chain sequence. Its antigen is unknown. Trimming took 3 bases from V and 10 from J; bases not matched to a gene: 4. The CDR3 consists of 12 residues. CDR1 and CDR2 from the germline V gene are SGHTA and FQGNSA. Sample barcodes and UMIs were carried by the TCR alpha and TCR beta cDNA libraries that 5'RACE generated with constant-segment primers. TCRdb independently ran MiXCR on the 5' RACE reads; one entry per CDR3 protein. The sample has hundreds of thousands of distinct CDR3 sequences, more than 15% seen once. This sample was taken from a study of T-cell memory formation after mild COVID-19. Turning to the study itself: Largely donor-specific TCR clusters were found.

Study conclusions and caveats: Most CD4+ clones that shrank were in CM and EM, while CD8+ ones turned up in EMRA. Pre-infection memory showed some responding clones, and this suggested that cross-reactive memory joined.

The chain employs TRBV7-2 and TRBJ2-3, with 7 nucleotides matching TRBD2. The clonotype originates from a man younger than 35 who had mild COVID-19 (a few samples of this study predate the infection). Cell type and time point are not known. Material for sequencing was PBMCs or a T cell subset sorted from them (not recorded which). CDR3: CASSFFGGAQYF. CDR3 coding DNA: TGTGCCAGCAGCTTTTTTGGGGGGGCGCAGTATTTT.